The 19 T cell receptor beta chains below were found in one sample sequenced in a study of blood T cells in healthy people across ages. A second PCR, run for roughly 6 to 11 cycles, used a sample-barcoded 5' primer plus a J-beta primer mix. Each CDR3 protein is one row after TCRdb ran MiXCR on the 5' RACE reads. This repertoire shows 1.5 million to 2 million distinct CDR3 sequences, roughly 28% found once; its top ten account for roughly 8.2%. The source material was blood. The source is a woman aged 25-40 years in good health.

This clonotype has a count of ten or more. The J gene is TRBJ2-7, the V gene TRBV6-6, with 8 bases identical to TRBD2. Germline V gene data show CDR1 as MNHNY and CDR2 as SVGAGI (reference sequence). V shed 5 bases, J shed 4 bases, and the junction held 7 bases outside the gene matches. The CDR3 runs 14 residues. The DNA for the CDR3 is TGTGCCAGCAGTGCGGCTAGCGGGTCGTACGAGCAGTACTTC. Amino acid sequence: CASSAASGSYEQYF.

This clonotype has a handful of counts. This chain joins TRBV10-3 and TRBJ2-1; D might be TRBD1 or TRBD2, each matching 5 bases. V lost 3 bases to trimming and J lost 9 bases, with 12 bases between them. CDR3 length: 13 residues. Germline V gene data show CDR1 as ENHRY and CDR2 as SYGVKD. The CDR3 DNA reads TGTGCCATCAGTGATTCGCCGGGACCTGAGCAGTTCTTC. Encoded protein: CAISDSPGPEQFF.

As concerns this clonotype: This may arise from a read error, as a much more abundant clone is one base away. The CDR3 coding sequence is TGTGCTAGCAGCGCCCGGACAGGGGCCTACGAGCGGTACTTC. Translation: CASSARTGAYERYF. The J gene is TRBJ2-4, the V gene TRBV7-2, with TRBD1 identical over 9 bases. The length of the CDR3 is 14 residues. Germline assignment: CDR1 SGHTA and CDR2 FQGNSA.

As concerns this clonotype: A single base separates this from a much larger clone, so it may be a read error. This sequence joins TRBV4-1 and TRBJ2-5; D may be TRBD1 or TRBD2 (6 bases each). The CDR3 length is 15 residues. Per the germline V gene, CDR1 is MGHRA and CDR2 is YSYEKL. Trimming took 0 bases from V and 11 from J, leaving 19 bases between them. CDR3 sequence (DNA): TGCGCCAGCAGCCAAGACAGGGTAGGGGGGTACGGGCAGTACTTC. Translating gives CASSQDRVGGYGQYF.

This clonotype has a count of ten or more. The chain employs TRBV7-2 and TRBJ2-7; D is unresolved. V was clipped by 1 base and J by 5 bases, with 6 bases between them. Germline CDR1 and CDR2: SGHTA and FQGNSA. The CDR3 is made up of 12 amino acids. CDR3 in DNA: TGTGCCAGCAGCTTAGGGTTCCACGAGCAGTACTTC. It is translated as CASSLGFHEQYF. The full variable domain, rest sourced from reference TRBV7-2 and TRBJ2-7, is GAGVSQSPSNKVTEKGKDVELRCDPISGHTALYWYRQSLGQGLEFLIYFQGNSAPDKSGLPSDRFSAERTGGSVSTLTIQRTQQEDSAVYLCASSLGFHEQYFGPGTRLTVT.

For this clonotype: A single base separates this from a much larger clone, so it may be a read error. Because the CDR3 is missing its conserved closing phenylalanine or tryptophan, this is likely a read error. The rearrangement uses TRBV5-1 and TRBJ2-7; no reliable D call. Trimming took off 0 bases at V and 2 bases at J, with 9 bases between the two ends. The germline CDR1 and CDR2 sequences are SGHRS and YFSETQ. This CDR3 is 14 amino acids long. The CDR3 DNA reads as TGCGCCAGCAGCTTGGGACTCCTTCCCTACGAGCAGTACCTC. Translated: CASSLGLLPYEQYL.

There are many counts of this clonotype. The rearrangement links TRBV29-1 to TRBJ2-7; 7 nucleotides agree with TRBD2. This CDR3 is built from 11 residues. CDR1 SQVTM and CDR2 ANQGSEA come from the germline V gene. V was pared by 6 bases and J by 3 bases, with 2 bases of the junction left unmatched. Here the CDR3 DNA reads TGCAGCGTCGGGGGGTTCTACGAGCAGTACTTC. This gives the protein CSVGGFYEQYF.

This clonotype was picked up a small number of times. The gene calls are TRBV12-3 or TRBV12-4 and TRBJ2-5; 8 bases fit TRBD1. This CDR3 spans 15 amino acids. V lost 5 bases, J lost 5 bases, and 10 bases stayed unmatched. The chain's CDR3 is CASSHLGQGGETQYF. DNA of the CDR3: TGTGCCAGCAGTCACCTCGGACAGGGTGGGGAGACCCAGTACTTC.

This clonotype has only a few counts. It is likely a read error, because the conserved phenylalanine at the end of the CDR3 is missing. The chain has TRBV4-2 and TRBJ2-7; D gene ambiguous. The CDR3 is made up of 13 amino acids. The germline V and J ends were trimmed by 0 bases and 2 bases, with 5 bases remaining between them. CDR1 and CDR2 (germline): LGHNA, YNFKEQ. The CDR3 here is CASSQDLTYEQYC. The CDR3 bases are TGTGCCAGCAGCCAAGACCTGACCTACGAGCAGTACTGC.

The table lists this clonotype with many counts. CDR3: CASSLDIPGSYEQYF. The CDR3 DNA follows: TGCGCCAGCAGCTTGGACATCCCAGGCTCCTACGAGCAGTACTTC. The chain couples TRBV5-1 to TRBJ2-7, with D uncertain. The CDR3 covers 15 residues. V was trimmed by 0 bases and J by 0 bases, leaving 10 bases between them. Germline V gives CDR1 SGHRS, CDR2 YFSETQ.

Notes on this clonotype: Germline and junction disagree at one end, which may indicate a read error. The V call is TRBV6-5, the J call TRBJ2-1, with D perhaps assigned TRBD1 or TRBD2 (5 bases each). Germline V lookup: CDR1 MNHEY, CDR2 SVGAGI. This CDR3 region has 15 residues. The DNA of the CDR3 is TGTGCCAGCAGTTCTCCGGGACGGGGTAACAATGGGCAGTTCTTC. It encodes CASSSPGRGNNGQFF.

V is TRBV13 and J is TRBJ2-3; 12 bases agree with TRBD2. The junction had 1 base not matched to a gene; V was cut back by 1 base and J by 5 bases. The CDR3 extends over 15 amino acids. CDR1 and CDR2 (germline): PRHDT, FYEKMQ (reference sequence). CDR3 region: CASSLVTSGGDTQYF. The DNA of the CDR3 is TGTGCCAGCAGCTTAGTGACTAGCGGGGGAGATACGCAGTATTTT. The whole variable domain, remainder taken from reference TRBV13 and TRBJ2-3, is AAGVIQSPRHLIKEKRETATLKCYPIPRHDTVYWYQQGPGQDPQFLISFYEKMQSDKGSIPDRFSAQQFSDYHSELNMSSLELGDSALYFCASSLVTSGGDTQYFGPGTRLTVL.

This clonotype was counted at least ten times. The V and J genes are TRBV7-2 and TRBJ2-7; D uncertain. CDR1 SGHTA and CDR2 FQGNSA come from the germline V gene. CDR3 size: 15 residues. Deletions cut 6 bases from V and 0 bases from J, with 15 bases between. The CDR3 bases are TGTGCCAGCAGGGCGTGGGCAGGCAGCTCCTACGAGCAGTACTTC. Protein product: CASRAWAGSSYEQYF. Variable domain in full (rest from reference TRBV7-2 and TRBJ2-7): GAGVSQSPSNKVTEKGKDVELRCDPISGHTALYWYRQSLGQGLEFLIYFQGNSAPDKSGLPSDRFSAERTGGSVSTLTIQRTQQEDSAVYLCASRAWAGSSYEQYFGPGTRLTVT.

The sample holds a few counts of this clonotype. The rearrangement uses TRBV4-2 and TRBJ2-1; 13 bases match TRBD2. Germline V gene data show CDR1 as LGHNA and CDR2 as YNFKEQ. Trimming at V came to 2 bases and at J to 1 base, leaving 2 bases not matched to a gene. CDR3 length equals 17 residues. The CDR3 is CASSQTSGGESYNEQFF. In nucleotides, the CDR3 is TGTGCCAGCAGCCAAACTAGCGGGGGGGAATCCTACAATGAGCAGTTCTTC.

This clonotype has a count of ten or more. V and J are TRBV20-1 and TRBJ2-7; 7 bases agree with TRBD1. From germline, CDR1 is DFQATT and CDR2 SNEGSKA (reference sequence). The CDR3 is 13 residues long. Unmatched junction bases numbered 7, after V lost 1 base and J lost 7 bases. The CDR3 sequence: CSARATGLPEQYF. The DNA for the CDR3 is TGCAGTGCTAGAGCGACAGGGTTGCCTGAGCAGTACTTC.

This clonotype was counted between two and nine times. The chain combines TRBV7-9 with TRBJ2-5; D remains ambiguous. Germline CDR1 SEHNR, CDR2 FQNEAQ (reference sequence). The V and J ends lost 2 bases and 5 bases respectively, with 6 bases between them. The CDR3 covers 12 residues. The CDR3 spells CASSLMLETQYF. The DNA for the CDR3 is TGTGCCAGCAGCTTAATGTTGGAGACCCAGTACTTC.

V and J are TRBV3-1 and TRBJ1-2; no clear D. Trimming removed 0 bases from V and 6 bases from J, with 11 bases in between. This CDR3 is built from 14 residues. Germline-derived CDR1 and CDR2 are LGHDT and YNNKEL (reference sequence). The chain's CDR3 is CASSQEVPWNGYTF. Here the CDR3 DNA reads TGTGCCAGCAGCCAAGAAGTCCCTTGGAATGGCTACACCTTC.

Many counts were recorded for this clonotype. The chain employs TRBV12-3 or TRBV12-4 and TRBJ2-4; D is unclear. The CDR3 consists of 13 residues. Trimming took off 4 bases at V and 2 bases at J, with 6 bases between the two ends. CDR3 residues: CASSSDTKNIQYF. The CDR3 DNA sequence: TGTGCCAGCAGTTCTGATACCAAAAACATTCAGTACTTC.

The sample holds many counts of this clonotype. The chain has TRBV29-1 and TRBJ2-1, with D perhaps TRBD2 (6 bases). This CDR3 has 15 residues. Trimming shortened V by 1 base and J by 7 bases, and 17 bases separated the two germline ends. CDR1 is SQVTM and CDR2 is ANQGSEA in the germline V gene. The CDR3 reads CSVEGLDPKPNEQFF. The CDR3 DNA reads TGCAGCGTTGAAGGACTAGACCCTAAACCTAATGAGCAGTTCTTC.